Each of the 23 T cell receptor beta chains below was sequenced from the same sample in a study of blood T cell repertoires in COVID-19 (dated by TCRdb to 2019 to 2021). The method behind the library was the immunoSEQ multiplex PCR assay. The immuneACCESS repertoire file appears here via TCRdb, limited to in-frame rearrangements. These files lack a portion of the clones; in checked studies, under half of the deficit traces to unresolved V genes, and the cause of the others is not known. This sample lists 140,000 to 150,000 clones; roughly 86% were detected once. The top ten clonotypes cover more than 3% of the sample. The sample was PBMCs or T cells enriched from blood (not recorded which). The receptors here all came from a woman between 50 and 59 years old with acute COVID-19.

This clone is a singleton in its sample. The chain uses TRBV7-3 and TRBJ1-1, with D possibly TRBD1 on 5 matching bases. This CDR3 region has 12 residues. CDR1 and CDR2 from the germline V gene are SGHTA and FQGTGA. Trimming cost V 5 bases and J 7 bases, with 11 bases left between them. CDR3 sequence: CASSINQGEAFF. The DNA of the CDR3 is TGTGCCAGCAGCATTAATCAGGGTGAAGCTTTCTTT.

V and J are TRBV13 and TRBJ2-7; 8 positions match TRBD1. The CDR3 contains 14 residues. V lost 5 bases to trimming and J lost 6 bases; unmatched junction nucleotides: 9. Germline assignment: CDR1 PRHDT and CDR2 FYEKMQ (reference sequence). In DNA, the CDR3 is TGTGCCAGCAGCGCCGGACAGGGATTGAGCGAGCAGTACTTC. It specifies CASSAGQGLSEQYF.

This clone has just one count. V is TRBV5-4 and J is TRBJ2-7, with 7 bases identical to TRBD1. The J segment lost 5 bases and the V segment lost 1 base, leaving 9 bases of the junction unmatched. The CDR3 extends over 15 amino acids. Germline CDR1 reads SGHNT; CDR2 reads YYREEE (reference sequence). Written as DNA, the CDR3 is TGTGCCAGCAGCTTGCGGTCGACAGGGCGGGACGAGCAGTACTTC. Translation: CASSLRSTGRDEQYF.

The rearrangement uses TRBV24-1 and TRBJ1-3; D is perhaps TRBD1 (5 bases). The CDR3 loop spans 17 amino acids. V lost 9 bases and J 0 bases, leaving 20 bases between the germline ends. Germline V CDR1 and CDR2: KGHDR, SFDVKD. For the CDR3, the DNA is TGTGCCACCGGGGGGAGTAGGGGAAAGAGCTCTGGAAACACCATATATTTT. It encodes CATGGSRGKSSGNTIYF.

V usage is TRBV21-1 and J usage is TRBJ1-1; whether TRBD1, the table's D call, matches the DNA was not checked. TRBV21-1 is described as a pseudogene. The CDR3 contains 16 residues. The CDR3 protein is CASSKPGTGEGTEAFF. In DNA, the CDR3 is TGTGCCAGCAGCAAACCTGGGACAGGAGAGGGGACTGAAGCTTTCTTT.

The chain carries TRBV27 and TRBJ2-1, with 11 bases lining up with TRBD2. The V gene's germline CDR1 is MNHEY and CDR2 SMNVEV (reference sequence). J gave up 4 bases and V 4 bases, and 0 bases lay outside the gene matches. There are 14 residues in the CDR3. The CDR3 loop reads CASSSSGRYNEQFF. CDR3 DNA: TGTGCCAGCAGTTCTAGCGGGAGGTACAATGAGCAGTTCTTC.

The DNA for the CDR3 is TGTGCCAGCAGCTTTTACAGGGTTAACTATGGCTACACCTTC. It specifies CASSFYRVNYGYTF. The chain couples TRBV7-2 to TRBJ1-2; the D gene is possibly TRBD1 (6 bases). Trimming pared 3 bases from V and 1 base from J, leaving 9 bases between. The length of the CDR3 is 14 residues. The germline V gene has CDR1 SGHTA and CDR2 FQGNSA.

This clone was recorded a few times. The chain joins TRBV5-1 to TRBJ2-7, with TRBD1 matching over 7 bases. The V and J ends lost 5 bases and 7 bases, in that order; junction bases with no gene match: 9. The CDR3 loop spans 13 amino acids. Germline values: CDR1 SGHRS, CDR2 YFSETQ. The CDR3 reads CASRNDRVGEQYF. In DNA, the CDR3 is TGCGCCAGCAGAAATGACAGGGTGGGGGAGCAGTACTTC.

The gene calls are TRBV10-3 and TRBJ2-7; 12 bases are shared with TRBD1. The CDR3 extends over 19 amino acids. With V trimmed by 3 bases and J by 5 bases, 17 bases remained unmatched. From germline, CDR1 is ENHRY and CDR2 SYGVKD. CDR3 residues: CAISETGTGGPGGKHEQYF. CDR3 in DNA: TGTGCCATCAGTGAAACCGGGACAGGGGGCCCGGGAGGGAAGCACGAGCAGTACTTC.

The J gene is TRBJ1-2, the V gene TRBV6-2 or TRBV6-3; D is ambiguous. The CDR3 runs to 15 residues. The V gene's germline CDR1 is MNHEY and CDR2 SVGEGT. Trimming pared 0 bases from V and 6 bases from J, leaving 14 bases between. The DNA of the CDR3 is TGTGCCAGCAGTTACTCGTCCGGTGGGCTCGATGGCTACACCTTC. Its protein is CASSYSSGGLDGYTF.

The chain combines TRBV5-1 with TRBJ2-3; 10 bases match TRBD1. The CDR3 is made up of 17 amino acids. J was trimmed by 8 bases and V by 4 bases; bases with no gene match: 16. Germline V gives CDR1 SGHRS, CDR2 YFSETQ. The CDR3 DNA reads as TGCGCCAGCAGCATTTCCCCCGGGACAGGGGAGCCCCGTACGCAGTATTTT. This encodes CASSISPGTGEPRTQYF.

The chain carries TRBV7-9 and TRBJ2-1, with D possibly being TRBD2 (6 bases). The CDR3 totals 15 residues. V was cut by 3 bases and J by 2 bases, with 11 bases left in between. Germline V gene lookup returns CDR1 SEHNR and CDR2 FQNEAQ (reference sequence). CDR3 sequence reads: CASSFEAGTYNEQFF. The CDR3 coding sequence is TGTGCCAGCAGCTTTGAAGCGGGCACCTACAATGAGCAGTTCTTC.

This clone has ten or more counts. The CDR3 bases are TGTGCCAGCAGTTCCGGGAGGATAGGGACCATATATTTT. Translated, it gives CASSSGRIGTIYF. The chain combines TRBV12-3 or TRBV12-4 with TRBJ1-3; D uncertain. The CDR3 has 13 amino acids. V lost 4 bases and J 10 bases, leaving 14 bases between the germline ends.

CDR3 DNA: TGTGCCAGCACCCCGGCCGGGACTAGCGGTCTAACCGGGGAGCTGTTTTTT. It encodes CASTPAGTSGLTGELFF. The V gene is TRBV6-2 or TRBV6-3, the J gene TRBJ2-2; 11 nucleotides line up with TRBD2. CDR3 length: 17 amino acids. The ends lost 7 bases at V and 5 bases at J; junction bases unmatched: 12. Germline CDR1 MNHEY, CDR2 SVGEGT.

V usage is TRBV30 and J usage is TRBJ1-1, with a weak D call TRBD1 (6 bases). Germline assignment: CDR1 GTSNPN and CDR2 SVGIG (reference sequence). This CDR3 has 13 residues. V was trimmed by 6 bases and J by 0 bases, leaving 11 bases between them. CDR3 DNA: TGTGCCTGCCAAGGACAGATGAACACTGAAGCTTTCTTT. It translates to CACQGQMNTEAFF.

This rearrangement joins TRBV30 to TRBJ2-6; possibly TRBD1 for D (6 bases). Per germline, CDR1 GTSNPN and CDR2 SVGIG (reference sequence). V gave up 1 base and J gave up 4 bases, with 11 bases separating them. The CDR3 length is 15 residues. This CDR3 reads CAWSDPGTGANVLTF. The CDR3 coding sequence is TGTGCCTGGAGTGATCCCGGGACAGGGGCCAACGTCCTGACTTTC.

The gene calls are TRBV27 and TRBJ2-7, with D perhaps TRBD2 (6 bases). The germline gives CDR1 MNHEY, CDR2 SMNVEV (reference sequence). V was shortened by 6 bases and J by 8 bases, with 11 bases between the two germline ends. The CDR3 consists of 11 residues. DNA of the CDR3: TGTGCCAGCAGGGCAGGAGGGAAGCAGTACTTC. It yields the protein CASRAGGKQYF.

The chain combines TRBV30 with TRBJ1-6; D uncertain. Germline V gene data show CDR1 as GTSNPN and CDR2 as SVGIG (reference sequence). The CDR3 is 11 amino acids. Trimming cost V 5 bases and J 13 bases, with 12 bases left between them. As DNA, the CDR3 is TGTGCCTGGGACTCGGGTGGCCCCCTCCACTTT. Residues: CAWDSGGPLHF.

The CDR3 DNA reads TGTGCCAGCAGCTTAGACGAAAGCCCTGCCACTGAAGCTTTCTTT. It is translated as CASSLDESPATEAFF. The gene calls are TRBV7-2 and TRBJ1-1; D not resolved. Germline lookup yields CDR1 SGHTA and CDR2 FQGNSA. V lost 1 base and J 4 bases, leaving 13 bases between the germline ends. This CDR3 contains 15 residues.

The rearrangement joins TRBV11-3 to TRBJ2-3; TRBD2 agrees at 7 bases. CDR3 length: 15 amino acids. Germline V gene data show CDR1 as SGHNT and CDR2 as YENEEA. V gave up 3 bases and J gave up 5 bases; unmatched junction bases: 8. CDR3 sequence reads: CASSFYAGARDTQYF. The CDR3 DNA reads as TGTGCCAGCAGCTTTTACGCGGGAGCGAGAGATACGCAGTATTTT.

The chain has TRBV19 and TRBJ1-5, with D unclear. The germline V and J ends were trimmed by 3 bases and 15 bases, with 15 bases remaining between them. Germline CDR1 reads LNHDA; CDR2 reads SQIVND (reference sequence). The CDR3 has 12 amino acids. CDR3 sequence: CASSIGGAWTHF. The CDR3 coding sequence is TGTGCCAGTAGTATTGGAGGCGCGTGGACGCATTTT.

This chain connects TRBV6-1 to TRBJ1-2; TRBD1 is a possible D gene (5 bases). The V gene's germline CDR1 is MNHNS and CDR2 SASEGT. There are 14 residues in the CDR3. The V end lost 2 bases, the J end lost 6 bases, and 13 bases lay between the germline ends. The CDR3 region has the DNA TGTGCCAGCAGTGAACTGCGGGGGATCCATGGCTACACCTTC. Amino acid sequence: CASSELRGIHGYTF.

This chain joins TRBV19 and TRBJ2-5, with 7 bases lining up with TRBD2. Germline values: CDR1 LNHDA, CDR2 SQIVND (reference sequence). The CDR3 length is 16 residues. Trimming cost V 3 bases and J 1 base; bases outside gene matches: 8. CDR3 DNA sequence: TGTGCCAGTAGTATTGGGGAACTAGCGTCCCAAGAGACCCAGTACTTC. This encodes CASSIGELASQETQYF.